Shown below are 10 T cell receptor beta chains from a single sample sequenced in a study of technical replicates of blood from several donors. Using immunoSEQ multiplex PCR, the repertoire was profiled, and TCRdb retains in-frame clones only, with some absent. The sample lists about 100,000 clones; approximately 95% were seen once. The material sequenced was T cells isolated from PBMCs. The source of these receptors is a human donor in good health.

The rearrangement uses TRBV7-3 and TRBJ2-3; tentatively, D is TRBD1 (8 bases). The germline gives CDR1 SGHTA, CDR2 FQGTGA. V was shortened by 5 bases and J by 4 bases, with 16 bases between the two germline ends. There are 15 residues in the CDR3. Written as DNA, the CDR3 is TGTGCCAGCAGCCCACAGGGGGGGATGGCAGATACGCAGTATTTT. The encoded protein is CASSPQGGMADTQYF.

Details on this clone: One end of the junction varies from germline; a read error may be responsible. The CDR3 nucleotides are TGTGCCAGCAGCCGAGGGGACACCATATACTTT. As protein: CASSRGDTIYF. J is TRBJ1-3 and V is TRBV7-8, with D maybe TRBD1 (6 bases). The V gene's germline CDR1 is SGHVS and CDR2 FQNEAQ. The length of the CDR3 is 11 residues.

CDR3 residues: CASSVGSLASYTF. CDR3 DNA: TGTGCCAGCAGCGTGGGCAGCTTGGCTAGCTACACCTTC. This sequence joins TRBV9 and TRBJ1-2, with D unclear. V was trimmed by 2 bases and J by 9 bases, leaving 14 bases between them. Germline CDR1 reads SGDLS; CDR2 reads YYNGEE. The CDR3 loop spans 13 amino acids. The full variable domain, in which reference TRBV9 and TRBJ1-2 provide the parts outside the CDR3, is DSGVTQTPKHLITATGQRVTLRCSPRSGDLSVYWYQQSLDQGLQFLIQYYNGEERAKGNILERFSAQQFPDLHSELNLSSLELGDSALYFCASSVGSLASYTFGSGTRLTVV.

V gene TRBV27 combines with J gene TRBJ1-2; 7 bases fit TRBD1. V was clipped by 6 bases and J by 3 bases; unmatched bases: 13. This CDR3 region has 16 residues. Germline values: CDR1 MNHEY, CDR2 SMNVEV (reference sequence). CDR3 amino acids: CASSGLRRTGHYGYTF. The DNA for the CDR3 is TGTGCCAGCAGCGGCTTGAGGCGGACAGGACACTATGGCTACACCTTC.

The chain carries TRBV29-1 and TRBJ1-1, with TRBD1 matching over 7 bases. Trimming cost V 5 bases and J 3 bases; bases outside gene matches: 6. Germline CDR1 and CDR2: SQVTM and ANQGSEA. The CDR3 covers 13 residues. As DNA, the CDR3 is TGCAGCGTTAGGGGGCTCTCGGACACTGAAGCTTTCTTT. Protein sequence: CSVRGLSDTEAFF.

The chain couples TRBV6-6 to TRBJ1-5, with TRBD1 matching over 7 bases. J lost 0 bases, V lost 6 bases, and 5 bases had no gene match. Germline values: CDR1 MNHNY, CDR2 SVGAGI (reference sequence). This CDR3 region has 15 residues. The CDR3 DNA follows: TGTGCCAGCAGACAGACAGGGTTTAGCAATCAGCCCCAGCATTTT. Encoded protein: CASRQTGFSNQPQHF.

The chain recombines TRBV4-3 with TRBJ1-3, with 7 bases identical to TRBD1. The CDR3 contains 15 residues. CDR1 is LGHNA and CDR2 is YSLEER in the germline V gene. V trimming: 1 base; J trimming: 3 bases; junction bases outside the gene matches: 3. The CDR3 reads CASSQGGGFGNTIYF. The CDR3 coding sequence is TGCGCCAGCAGCCAAGGAGGGGGCTTTGGAAACACCATATATTTT.

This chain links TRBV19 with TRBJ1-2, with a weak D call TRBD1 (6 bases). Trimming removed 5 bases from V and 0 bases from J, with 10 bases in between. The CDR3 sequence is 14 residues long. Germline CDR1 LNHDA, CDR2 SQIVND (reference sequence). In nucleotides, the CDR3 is TGTGCCAGTAGTCTCCAGGGGACTAACTATGGCTACACCTTC. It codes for CASSLQGTNYGYTF.

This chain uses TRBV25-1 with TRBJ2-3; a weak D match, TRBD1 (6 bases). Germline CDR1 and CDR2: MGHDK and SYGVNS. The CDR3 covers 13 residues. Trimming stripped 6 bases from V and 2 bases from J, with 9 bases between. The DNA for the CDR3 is TGTGCCAGCAGGAGGGGGTTCACAGATACGCAGTATTTT. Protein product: CASRRGFTDTQYF.

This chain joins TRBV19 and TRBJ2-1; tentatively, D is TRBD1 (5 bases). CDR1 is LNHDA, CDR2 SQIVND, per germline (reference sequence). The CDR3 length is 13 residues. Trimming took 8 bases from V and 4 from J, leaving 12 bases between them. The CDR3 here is CASSTQGYNEQFF. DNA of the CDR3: TGTGCCAGTTCAACCCAGGGATACAATGAGCAGTTCTTC.